Listed here are 25 T cell receptor beta chains from one sample, sequenced in a study of T cells in localized non-small cell lung cancer. The method was immunoSEQ multiplex PCR; TCRdb's version includes in-frame clones alone and lacks a portion of them. The sample lists approximately 30,000 clones, 85% to 95% seen once, with 7.9% in the top ten. The material sequenced was peripheral blood, taken before any cancer treatment. These receptors were taken from a female donor over 55 with stage I lung adenocarcinoma.

In this sample, this clone turned up once. One junction end does not reproduce the germline sequence, and a read error may be involved. The DNA for the CDR3 is TGTGCCAGCAGCACCCGGGTCCCCTACAAGGAGCAGTTCTTC. It encodes CASSTRVPYKEQFF. The V gene is TRBV7-3, the J gene TRBJ2-1; D unresolved. Germline lookup yields CDR1 SGHTA and CDR2 FQGTGA. The CDR3 has 14 amino acids.

V gene TRBV2 combines with J gene TRBJ1-5; D unresolved. This CDR3 comprises 15 residues. CDR1 and CDR2 (germline): SNHLY, FYNNEI. V gave up 5 bases and J gave up 0 bases, with 11 bases separating them. The CDR3 loop reads CASSQGPDSNQPQHF. The CDR3 DNA follows: TGTGCCAGCAGTCAAGGACCCGATAGCAATCAGCCCCAGCATTTT.

This clone is a singleton in its sample. The chain has TRBV7-9 and TRBJ2-1; TRBD2 might be the D (5 bases). Between the trimmed V and J ends, which lost 6 bases and 4 bases, there was a span of 7 bases. The V gene's germline CDR1 is SEHNR and CDR2 FQNEAQ (reference sequence). The CDR3 has 12 amino acids. CDR3 residues: CASRGGYNEQFF. CDR3 nucleotides: TGTGCCAGCAGAGGAGGATACAATGAGCAGTTCTTC.

The rearrangement links TRBV29-1 to TRBJ1-1; the D gene is possibly TRBD1 (5 bases). This CDR3 is built from 10 residues. Trimming left V 7 bases short and J 7 bases short, with 10 bases between. Germline V lookup: CDR1 SQVTM, CDR2 ANQGSEA. In DNA, the CDR3 is TGCAGCGCTACTGGGGGTGAAGCTTTCTTT. Translated, it gives CSATGGEAFF.

The chain employs TRBV10-3 and TRBJ2-1; a possible D gene is TRBD1 (6 bases). The CDR3 is 15 residues long. The germline V gene has CDR1 ENHRY and CDR2 SYGVKD. The V and J ends lost 3 bases and 7 bases respectively, with 16 bases between them. The DNA for the CDR3 is TGTGCCATCAGTGAATGGCAGGGGTTAAAGAATGAGCAGTTCTTC. It specifies CAISEWQGLKNEQFF.

The V and J genes are TRBV4-3 and TRBJ2-7; no reliable D call. Germline CDR1 and CDR2: LGHNA and YSLEER. CDR3 length: 13 amino acids. The V end was cut by 5 bases, the J end by 5 bases, with 13 bases between. The CDR3: CASSIGKTDEQYF. DNA for the CDR3: TGCGCCAGCAGCATAGGGAAGACCGACGAGCAGTACTTC.

This sequence joins TRBV28 and TRBJ2-7, with D unclear. There are 12 residues in the CDR3. The germline CDR1 and CDR2 sequences are MDHEN and SYDVKM. The germline V and J ends were trimmed by 0 bases and 2 bases, with 2 bases remaining between them. Here the CDR3 reads CASSLWTYEQYF. For the CDR3, the DNA is TGTGCCAGCAGTTTATGGACCTACGAGCAGTACTTC.

The genes are TRBV2 and TRBJ1-2; TRBD1 aligns across 9 bases. V was pared by 4 bases and J by 2 bases, with 2 bases of the junction left unmatched. Germline values: CDR1 SNHLY, CDR2 FYNNEI. The CDR3 loop spans 14 amino acids. CDR3 amino acids: CASSGTGVNYGYTF. As DNA, the CDR3 is TGTGCCAGCAGTGGGACAGGGGTGAACTATGGCTACACCTTC.

This sequence joins TRBV6-1 and TRBJ2-5, with 7 bases identical to TRBD1. Per germline, CDR1 MNHNS and CDR2 SASEGT. Trimming cost V 7 bases and J 5 bases; bases outside gene matches: 7. The CDR3 is 13 residues long. The CDR3 DNA reads as TGTGCCAGCACCACCGACAGGGTTGAGACCCAGTACTTC. It specifies CASTTDRVETQYF.

V and J are TRBV11-3 and TRBJ2-1; maybe TRBD2 (5 bases). CDR1 SGHNT and CDR2 YENEEA come from the germline V gene. V lost 3 bases, J lost 4 bases, and 19 bases lay in between. The CDR3 has 17 residues. The CDR3 loop is CASSFPTTRGNYNEQFF. Here the CDR3 DNA reads TGTGCCAGCAGCTTCCCAACGACCCGGGGTAATTACAATGAGCAGTTCTTC.

The chain links TRBV13 to TRBJ1-1, with TRBD1 matching over 7 bases. The CDR3 contains 14 residues. The germline V gene encodes CDR1 PRHDT and CDR2 FYEKMQ (reference sequence). J was trimmed by 5 bases and V by 4 bases; bases with no gene match: 7. The CDR3 DNA follows: TGTGCCAGCAGCTCTACAGGGGTAGGAACTGAAGCTTTCTTT. Amino acids: CASSSTGVGTEAFF. The whole variable domain, filled in from reference TRBV13 and TRBJ1-1, reads AAGVIQSPRHLIKEKRETATLKCYPIPRHDTVYWYQQGPGQDPQFLISFYEKMQSDKGSIPDRFSAQQFSDYHSELNMSSLELGDSALYFCASSSTGVGTEAFFGQGTRLTVV.

The chain couples TRBV5-6 to TRBJ1-4; 7 bases match TRBD1. The trim removed 5 bases at V and 8 bases at J, leaving 9 bases unmatched. There are 14 residues in the CDR3. The germline V gene has CDR1 SGHDT and CDR2 YYEEEE. CDR3 DNA: TGTGCCAGCAGTTTCGGGACAGCCGTAGAAAAACTGTTTTTT. Its protein product is CASSFGTAVEKLFF.

The rearrangement joins TRBV28 to TRBJ1-2; a weak D match, TRBD1 (6 bases). The V and J ends lost 5 bases and 5 bases respectively, with 15 bases between them. The CDR3 loop spans 14 amino acids. In germline, CDR1 is MDHEN, CDR2 SYDVKM. Here the CDR3 reads CASSPRDTPYGYTF. CDR3 nucleotides: TGTGCCAGCAGTCCACGGGACACCCCTTATGGCTACACCTTC.

The chain is built from TRBV7-9 and TRBJ2-3; maybe TRBD2 (6 bases). The V end was cut by 5 bases, the J end by 2 bases, with 14 bases between. This CDR3 contains 15 residues. The V gene's germline CDR1 is SEHNR and CDR2 FQNEAQ (reference sequence). CDR3 DNA: TGTGCCAGCAGCCCCCGACTAGTCGTCACAGATACGCAGTATTTT. Its protein is CASSPRLVVTDTQYF.

The chain has TRBV6-5 and TRBJ1-2; TRBD1 aligns across 9 bases. V was clipped by 5 bases and J by 4 bases; unmatched bases: 5. The CDR3 runs to 14 residues. From germline, CDR1 is MNHEY and CDR2 SVGAGI. The CDR3 reads CASSGGQGGYGYTF. The CDR3 DNA reads as TGTGCCAGCAGTGGGGGACAGGGAGGCTATGGCTACACCTTC.

The chain has TRBV6-6 and TRBJ2-7; 10 bases map to TRBD1. Per the germline V gene, CDR1 is MNHNY and CDR2 is SVGAGI (reference sequence). CDR3 length equals 16 residues. With 0 bases clipped from V and 2 bases from J, the junction kept 4 bases outside the gene matches. This chain's CDR3 is CASSYSGQGSPYEQYF. In nucleotides, the CDR3 is TGTGCCAGCAGTTACTCGGGACAGGGGTCCCCCTACGAGCAGTACTTC.

The rearrangement uses TRBV19 and TRBJ2-1; TRBD1 aligns across 9 bases. CDR1 and CDR2 from the germline V gene are LNHDA and SQIVND (reference sequence). The CDR3 contains 18 residues. Trimming took 0 bases from V and 1 from J; bases not matched to a gene: 7. The CDR3 coding sequence is TGTGCCAGTAGTATAGACTCCGGGACAGGGATATCCTACAATGAGCAGTTCTTC. As protein: CASSIDSGTGISYNEQFF.

This chain connects TRBV2 to TRBJ2-3; TRBD2 aligns across 10 bases. CDR1 is SNHLY and CDR2 is FYNNEI in the germline V gene. The trim removed 9 bases at V and 2 bases at J, leaving 5 bases unmatched. The CDR3 covers 14 residues. This CDR3 is CASQTSGPTDTQYF. CDR3 DNA sequence: TGTGCCAGTCAGACTAGCGGGCCCACAGATACGCAGTATTTT.

The chain has TRBV5-1 and TRBJ1-1, with D unresolved. CDR1 SGHRS and CDR2 YFSETQ come from the germline V gene. This CDR3 has 15 amino acids. The germline V and J ends were trimmed by 2 bases and 7 bases, with 18 bases remaining between them. In DNA form, the CDR3 reads TGCGCCAGCAGCTTACCTAGACTGGAATCAGATGAAGCTTTCTTT. Protein product: CASSLPRLESDEAFF.

The chain joins TRBV6-4 to TRBJ2-3; D not resolved. CDR1 and CDR2 from the germline V gene are MRHNA and SNTAGT. V lost 3 bases to trimming and J lost 14 bases, with 21 bases between them. There are 14 residues in the CDR3. This chain's CDR3 is CASSDTVDGPPLYF. The CDR3 bases are TGTGCCAGCAGTGATACCGTGGACGGACCCCCTTTGTATTTT.

V and J are TRBV29-1 and TRBJ1-2; D possibly corresponds to TRBD1 (6 bases). From germline, CDR1 is SQVTM and CDR2 ANQGSEA. The CDR3 length is 14 residues. V lost 4 bases to trimming and J lost 4 bases, with 16 bases between them. CDR3 residues: CSVGFRQGTYGYTF. The DNA for the CDR3 is TGCAGCGTTGGGTTTCGGCAGGGGACCTATGGCTACACCTTC.

The genes are TRBV29-1 and TRBJ1-2; possible D gene TRBD1, 6 bases. Germline V lookup: CDR1 SQVTM, CDR2 ANQGSEA. The CDR3 length is 15 residues. V shed 0 bases and J shed 2 bases, with 13 bases lying between them. The CDR3 loop is CSVEDYPDSNYGYTF. CDR3 coding DNA: TGCAGCGTTGAAGATTACCCGGACAGCAACTATGGCTACACCTTC.

The gene calls are TRBV7-9 and TRBJ1-2; D not certain. The CDR3 totals 14 residues. The germline gives CDR1 SEHNR, CDR2 FQNEAQ (reference sequence). V was shortened by 5 bases and J by 8 bases, with 18 bases between the two germline ends. For the CDR3, the DNA is TGTGCCAGCAGCCCGGACGGCCGCATGTTAGGCTACACCTTC. This translates into CASSPDGRMLGYTF.

The gene calls are TRBV5-1 and TRBJ1-1, with 11 bases aligning to TRBD1. J lost 1 base, V lost 1 base, and 3 bases had no gene match. Germline V gene sequence: CDR1 SGHRS, CDR2 YFSETQ. The CDR3 contains 16 residues. CDR3 loop: CASSLRTGGANTEAFF. The DNA of the CDR3 is TGCGCCAGCAGCTTGAGGACAGGGGGCGCGAACACTGAAGCTTTCTTT.

The J gene is TRBJ2-7, the V gene TRBV19, with 13 nucleotides matching TRBD2. The germline V gene has CDR1 LNHDA and CDR2 SQIVND (reference sequence). V was clipped by 3 bases and J by 6 bases; unmatched bases: 11. The CDR3 contains 17 residues. The CDR3 here is CASSIPLAGGLKGEQYV. The CDR3 DNA is TGTGCCAGTAGTATTCCACTAGCGGGAGGGCTAAAAGGCGAGCAGTACGTC.